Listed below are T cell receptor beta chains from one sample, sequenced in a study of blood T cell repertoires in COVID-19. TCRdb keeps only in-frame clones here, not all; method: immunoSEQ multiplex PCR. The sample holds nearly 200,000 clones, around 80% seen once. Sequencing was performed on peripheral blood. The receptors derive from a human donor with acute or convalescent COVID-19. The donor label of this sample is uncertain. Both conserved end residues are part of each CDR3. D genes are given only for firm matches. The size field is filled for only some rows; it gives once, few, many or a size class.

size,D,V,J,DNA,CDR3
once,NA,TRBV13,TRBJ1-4,TGTGCCAGCAGCTTACCAGGGAATGAAAAACTGTTTTTT,CASSLPGNEKLFF
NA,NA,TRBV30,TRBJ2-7,TGTGCCTGGAGTGCGCGGAGCTCCTACGAGCAGTACTTC,CAWSARSSYEQYF
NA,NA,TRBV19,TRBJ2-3,TGTGCCAGCACCTCTAGGGCAGCGGCTGTTGATACGCAGTATTTT,CASTSRAAAVDTQYF
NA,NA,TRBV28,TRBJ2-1,TGTGCCAGCAGATCTAGTATTAATGAGCAGTTCTTC,CASRSSINEQFF
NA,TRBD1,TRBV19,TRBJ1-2,TGTGCCAGTAGTCGGACAGGGACGCATGGCTACACCTTC,CASSRTGTHGYTF
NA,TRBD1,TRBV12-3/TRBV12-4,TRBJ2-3,TGTGCCAGCAGTTTCTCGGGGCCCGACAGGGCGTATTTT,CASSFSGPDRAYF
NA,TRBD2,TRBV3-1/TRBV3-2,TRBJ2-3,TGTGCCAGCAGCCAAGATTGGGCTAGCGGGAGAACAGATACGCAGTATTTT,CASSQDWASGRTDTQYF
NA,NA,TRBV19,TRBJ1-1,TGTGCCAGTAGTATGGGGGCAGGGGTCACTGAAGCTTTCTTT,CASSMGAGVTEAFF
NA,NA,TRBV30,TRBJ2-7,TGTGCCTGGAGTCCCCAGGGAGAGCAGTACTTC,CAWSPQGEQYF
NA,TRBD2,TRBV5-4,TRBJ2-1,TGTGCCAGCAGCTTGAGTAGCGGGAGGGCCGCTGAGCAGTTCTTC,CASSLSSGRAAEQFF
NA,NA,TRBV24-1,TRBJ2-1,TGTGCCACCAGTGATTCCGGGAGCGGAAAAAATGAGCAGTTCTTC,CATSDSGSGKNEQFF
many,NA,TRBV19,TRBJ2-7,TGTGCCAGTAGTATTCTTCAGGGAGGATCCTACGAGCAGTACTTC,CASSILQGGSYEQYF
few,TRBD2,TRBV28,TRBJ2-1,TGTGCCAGCATTCCAAGCGGGAGAGGTAATGAGCAGTTCTTC,CASIPSGRGNEQFF
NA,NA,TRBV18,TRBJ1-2,TGTGCCAGCTCACCTCCCGGGAACTATGGCTACACCTTC,CASSPPGNYGYTF
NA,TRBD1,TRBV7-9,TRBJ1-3,TGTGCCAGCAGCTTAGCCAAGGGGGCCATCTCTGGAAACACCATATATTTT,CASSLAKGAISGNTIYF
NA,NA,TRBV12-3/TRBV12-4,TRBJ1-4,TGTGCCAGCAGTTTGGGGGGTGCTAGAAAACTGTTTTTT,CASSLGGARKLFF
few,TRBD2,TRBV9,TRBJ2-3,TGTGCCAGCAGCGTATCCGGGCTAGCGGGTTGGACAGATACGCAGTATTTT,CASSVSGLAGWTDTQYF
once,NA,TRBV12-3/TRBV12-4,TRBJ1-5,TGTGCCAGCCAGGCTGGCAATCAGCCCCAGCATTTT,CASQAGNQPQHF
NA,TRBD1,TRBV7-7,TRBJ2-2,TGTGCCGGCACGCAGGGGACAGTTAACACCGGGGAGCTGTTTTTT,CAGTQGTVNTGELFF
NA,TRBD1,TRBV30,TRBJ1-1,TGTGCCTGGGGGGGACAGAAGAACACTGAAGCTTTCTTT,CAWGGQKNTEAFF
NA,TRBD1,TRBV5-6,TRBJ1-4,TGTGCCAGCAGCTTAGTACAGGGGAAGAATGAAAAACTGTTTTTT,CASSLVQGKNEKLFF
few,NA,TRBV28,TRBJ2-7,TGTGCCAGCAGTTTGGGCGGGTCGAGCCAATACGAGCAGTACTTC,CASSLGGSSQYEQYF
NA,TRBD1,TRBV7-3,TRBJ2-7,TGTGCCAGCAGCCCCGGGACAGGGAGCTCCTACGAGCAGTACTTC,CASSPGTGSSYEQYF
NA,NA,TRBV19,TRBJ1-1,TGTGCCAGCCAGAGGGGGGGGAGGACTGAAGCTTTCTTT,CASQRGGRTEAFF
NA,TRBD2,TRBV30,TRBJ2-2,TGTGCCCGTAGCGGGGCCACCGGGGAGCTGTTTTTT,CARSGATGELFF
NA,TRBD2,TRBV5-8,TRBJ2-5,TGTGCCAGCACAGACAGACAGGGACTAGCGGGCCAAGAGACCCAGTACTTC,CASTDRQGLAGQETQYF
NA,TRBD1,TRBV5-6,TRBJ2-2,TGTGCCAGCAGCCCCCGACAGGGGGGCACCGGGGAGCTGTTTTTT,CASSPRQGGTGELFF